The clone carrying this TCR beta chain was recorded many times. One entry per CDR3 protein results from TCRdb running MiXCR on the 5' RACE reads. The sample contains hundreds of thousands of distinct CDR3 sequences, around 30% of which appear only once. This record belongs to a study of T-cell memory formation after mild COVID-19. The CDR3 spans 11 residues. The ends were cut back, 5 bases at V and 2 bases at J, with 4 bases in the middle. CDR1 and CDR2 from the germline V gene are SNHLY and FYNNEI. The source of this sequence is an adult woman who had mild COVID-19 (a few samples of this study predate the infection). Cell type and time point are not known. The chain has TRBV2 and TRBJ2-7; D is undetermined. Sequenced material: PBMCs or a T cell subset sorted from them (not recorded which). In DNA form, the CDR3 reads TGTGCCAGCAGTTGGGCCTACGAGCAGTACTTC. Residues: CASSWAYEQYF. Looking up the rest from reference TRBV2 and TRBJ2-7 gives the full variable domain: EPEVTQTPSHQVTQMGQEVILRCVPISNHLYFYWYRQILGQKVEFLVSFYNNEISEKSEIFDDQFSVERPDGSNFTLKIRSTKLEDSAMYFCASSWAYEQYFGPGTRLTVT.